A few counts support the clone carrying this TCR beta chain. No antigen is known for it. Method: immunoSEQ multiplex PCR; TCRdb's copy keeps in-frame clones and lacks some. The sample holds 130,000 or so clones, 94% seen once. The CDR3 is made up of 14 amino acids. Trimming cost V 2 bases and J 2 bases, with 8 bases left between them. Germline loops: CDR1 KGHDR, CDR2 SFDVKD. This sample stems from a study of T cell responses to AZD1222 COVID-19 vaccine. Points from the study as a whole: Compared with day 0, the breadth and depth of the Spike-specific TCR repertoire rose significantly after two doses of AZD1222. As reported, nearly half of all spike-specific TCRs target variant regions that are unmutated. Repertoires were obtained only post-peak T cell response.

The sample in question was peripheral blood, obtained on day 0 of AZD1222 vaccination. The chain employs TRBV24-1 and TRBJ1-2; D is unresolved. The TCR comes from an adult in good health. DNA for the CDR3: TGTGCCACCAGTGATTCTCGGATGAACTATGGCTACACCTTC. It codes for CATSDSRMNYGYTF.